This T cell receptor (beta chain) was obtained from a study of blood T cell repertoires in COVID-19. Background on the study: Acute-phase and convalescent COVID-19 samples originated in the United States, Italy and Spain.

Measured with immunoSEQ multiplex PCR; TCRdb has only the in-frame clones, and not every one. Among about 670,000 clones listed, about 87% were seen once. The germline V gene encodes CDR1 KGHSH and CDR2 LQKENI. V dropped 3 bases and J dropped 0; count of bases not matched to a gene: 7. The CDR3 runs 16 residues. The chain carries TRBV18 and TRBJ1-2; 7 positions agree with TRBD1. The sequence derives from a woman aged 18-35 years with acute or convalescent COVID-19. Sequenced input: peripheral blood. The CDR3 region is CASSPPGQPANYGYTF. The CDR3 bases are TGTGCCAGCTCACCCCCGGGACAGCCAGCTAACTATGGCTACACCTTC.